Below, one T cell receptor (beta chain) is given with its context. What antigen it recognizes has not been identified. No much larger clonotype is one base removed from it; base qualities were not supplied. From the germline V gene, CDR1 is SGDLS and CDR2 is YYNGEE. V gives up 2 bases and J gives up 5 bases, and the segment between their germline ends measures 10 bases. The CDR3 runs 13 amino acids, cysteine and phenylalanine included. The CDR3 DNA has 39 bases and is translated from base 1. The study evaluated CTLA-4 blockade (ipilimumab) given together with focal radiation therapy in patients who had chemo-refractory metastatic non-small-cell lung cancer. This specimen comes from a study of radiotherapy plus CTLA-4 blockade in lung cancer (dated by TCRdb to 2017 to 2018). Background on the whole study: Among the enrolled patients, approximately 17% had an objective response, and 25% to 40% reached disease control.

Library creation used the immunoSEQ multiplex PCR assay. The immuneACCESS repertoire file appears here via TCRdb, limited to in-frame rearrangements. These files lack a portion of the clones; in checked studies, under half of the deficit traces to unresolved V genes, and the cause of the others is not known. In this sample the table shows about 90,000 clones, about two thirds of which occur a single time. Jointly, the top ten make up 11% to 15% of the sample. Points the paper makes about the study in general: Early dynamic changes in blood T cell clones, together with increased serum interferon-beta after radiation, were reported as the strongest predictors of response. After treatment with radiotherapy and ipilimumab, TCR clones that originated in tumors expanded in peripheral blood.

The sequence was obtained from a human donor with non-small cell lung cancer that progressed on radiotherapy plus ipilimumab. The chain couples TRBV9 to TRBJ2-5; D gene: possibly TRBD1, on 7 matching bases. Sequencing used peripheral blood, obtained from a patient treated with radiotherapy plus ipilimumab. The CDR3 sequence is CASSVGGGETQYF. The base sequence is TGTGCCAGCAGCGTTGGAGGGGGCGAGACCCAGTACTTC.